The 14 T cell receptor beta chains below were found in one sample sequenced in a study of technical replicates of blood from several donors. The method was immunoSEQ multiplex PCR; TCRdb's version includes in-frame clones alone and lacks a portion of them. The sample consists of 99,000 or so clones, about 96% of them appearing once. The sequenced sample consisted of T cells isolated from PBMCs. These receptors originate from a human donor in good health.

In DNA form, the CDR3 reads TGTGCCAGCAGGTGGCAAAAAGGGACAGGGTGGCACGAGCAGTACTTC. Translation: CASRWQKGTGWHEQYF. The V and J genes are TRBV28 and TRBJ2-7, with 9 bases lining up with TRBD1. V lost 6 bases to trimming and J lost 5 bases; unmatched junction nucleotides: 14. There are 16 residues in the CDR3. CDR1 is MDHEN, CDR2 SYDVKM, per germline.

The rearrangement joins TRBV10-3 to TRBJ2-1, with 7 nucleotides matching TRBD2. Germline V gene data show CDR1 as ENHRY and CDR2 as SYGVKD. The CDR3 covers 14 residues. Unmatched junction bases numbered 4, after V lost 4 bases and J lost 4 bases. The DNA of the CDR3 is TGTGCCATCAGTGCCCGGACTAGTTACAATGAGCAGTTCTTC. It encodes CAISARTSYNEQFF.

The chain joins TRBV5-8 to TRBJ1-2; no reliable D call. Trimming took 4 bases from V and 2 from J, leaving 9 bases between them. Per germline, CDR1 SGHTS and CDR2 YDEGEE. The CDR3 spans 13 residues. Here the CDR3 DNA reads TGTGCCAGCAGCGAACAGACCAACTATGGCTACACCTTC. Residues: CASSEQTNYGYTF.

This chain links TRBV25-1 with TRBJ1-2, with 9 positions matching TRBD1. CDR1 MGHDK and CDR2 SYGVNS come from the germline V gene. The trim removed 1 base at V and 6 bases at J, leaving 3 bases unmatched. This CDR3 has 14 amino acids. CDR3 nucleotide sequence: TGTGCCAGCAGTGAATCGGGACAGGGTAATGGCTACACCTTC. Translated: CASSESGQGNGYTF.

The chain couples TRBV4-1 to TRBJ2-1; TRBD2 matches at 7 bases. CDR3 length: 17 amino acids. With 1 base clipped from V and 8 bases from J, the junction kept 14 bases outside the gene matches. Germline assignment: CDR1 MGHRA and CDR2 YSYEKL. The CDR3 is CASSQVAHGLVVHEQFF. The DNA for the CDR3 is TGCGCCAGCAGCCAAGTGGCTCACGGACTAGTTGTCCATGAGCAGTTCTTC.

This sequence joins TRBV27 and TRBJ2-1, with D possibly being TRBD2 (5 bases). The CDR3 length is 13 residues. Trimming cost V 8 bases and J 8 bases, with 16 bases left between them. CDR1 and CDR2 (germline): MNHEY, SMNVEV (reference sequence). The CDR3 is CASRESEFDEQFF. DNA for the CDR3: TGTGCCAGCCGGGAATCAGAATTTGATGAGCAGTTCTTC.

The genes are TRBV6-5 and TRBJ1-1; D is ambiguous. CDR1 MNHEY and CDR2 SVGAGI come from the germline V gene. This CDR3 comprises 11 residues. Trimming cost V 4 bases and J 11 bases, with 11 bases left between them. The CDR3 coding sequence is TGTGCCAGCAGTTTGGGCCTCGACGCTTTCTTT. Amino acids: CASSLGLDAFF.

The DNA of the CDR3 is TGTGCCAGCAGTGACTCCCCCGTACTAGCGGGCACTAGCACAGATACGCAGTATTTT. This gives the protein CASSDSPVLAGTSTDTQYF. The rearrangement uses TRBV6-4 and TRBJ2-3, with TRBD2 matching over 9 bases. Germline assignment: CDR1 MRHNA and CDR2 SNTAGT. V gave up 0 bases and J gave up 0 bases; unmatched junction bases: 10. The CDR3 runs 19 residues.

The chain uses TRBV5-1 and TRBJ1-1, with TRBD1 identical over 9 bases. The CDR3 is 18 amino acids. J gave up 0 bases and V 4 bases, and 13 bases lay outside the gene matches. Germline CDR1 is SGHRS and CDR2 is YFSETQ. The CDR3 bases are TGCGCCAGCAGCAGAGGACAGGGGTTTCCGAATCTGAACACTGAAGCTTTCTTT. The encoded protein is CASSRGQGFPNLNTEAFF.

In the case of this clone: The junction departs from the called germline gene at one end, perhaps through a read error. The CDR3 protein is CASSRDITALLF. CDR3 coding DNA: TGTGCCAGCAGTAGAGACATAACGGCCCTACTCTTC. The chain carries TRBV2 and TRBJ2-7; D unresolved. There are 12 residues in the CDR3. Germline V gives CDR1 SNHLY, CDR2 FYNNEI.

The chain links TRBV27 to TRBJ2-7; the match to TRBD1 covers 8 bases. J gave up 1 base and V 2 bases, and 1 base lay outside the gene matches. There are 14 residues in the CDR3. Germline CDR1 reads MNHEY; CDR2 reads SMNVEV (reference sequence). The CDR3 nucleotides are TGTGCCAGCAGTTTAGGGACAGGATCCTACGAGCAGTACTTC. Translating gives CASSLGTGSYEQYF.

Remarks on this clone: Sequence at one end of the junction differs from germline and may be a read error. This chain connects TRBV18 to TRBJ2-1, with D hard to call. Germline lookup yields CDR1 KGHSH and CDR2 LQKENI. This CDR3 spans 12 amino acids. CDR3 bases: TGTTCCAGCTCACCAATTAACAATGAGCAGTTCTTC. It translates to CSSSPINNEQFF.

J is TRBJ2-1 and V is TRBV9, with TRBD1 as a possible D gene (5 bases). CDR1 and CDR2 (germline): SGDLS, YYNGEE. V was shortened by 4 bases and J by 0 bases, with 8 bases between the two germline ends. This CDR3 is 14 amino acids long. The CDR3 sequence: CASSPQGSYNEQFF. The CDR3 bases are TGTGCCAGCAGCCCTCAGGGCTCCTACAATGAGCAGTTCTTC.

This chain links TRBV7-2 with TRBJ2-1; D is possibly TRBD2 (6 bases). V lost 5 bases and J lost 4, with 12 bases in between. The CDR3 has 14 residues. Germline-derived CDR1 and CDR2 are SGHTA and FQGNSA. The CDR3 bases are TGTGCCAGCAGCCCCCTCGGGGGTTACAATGAGCAGTTCTTC. It codes for CASSPLGGYNEQFF.